What follows is one T cell receptor (beta chain) and its context. The antigen is unknown. This sample is drawn from a study of shared clonotypes between healthy human individuals. The V gene lost 3 bases and the J gene lost 4 bases, with 7 bases spanning the gap. Germline V CDR1 and CDR2: MDHEN, SYDVKM. The CDR3 runs 12 residues. The naive CD8 fraction comprised CD45RO-negative cells positively selected for CCR7 and excluded terminally differentiated effector memory CD45RA+ cells. The sorted-subset replicate PCRs were given around 200 ng DNA, which is tens of thousands of T cell genomes. TCRdb keeps only in-frame clones here, not all; method: immunoSEQ multiplex PCR. The table has more than 2 million clones, around 95% seen once. Study-wide results and caveats: Measured sharing among donors was expected to vary with sequencing depth. Rarefaction curves obtained for sorted subsets showed sequencing incomplete despite large depth.

The sample consisted of naive CD8+ T cells from PBMCs. The V call is TRBV28, the J call TRBJ2-7; unclear D gene. This TCR was recovered from a young man in good health. Some clones in this sample may be carry-over from other donors' samples. The CDR3 sequence: CASSFRIYEQYF. The CDR3 bases are TGTGCCAGCAGTTTCCGGATTTACGAGCAGTACTTC.